These 32 T cell receptor beta chains were sequenced from one sample in a study of beta chain features in type 1 diabetes. Findings of the study overall: Type 1 diabetes patients had moderately but significantly shorter TCRB CDR3s in all four CD4+ subsets.

The antigens of these receptors remain unknown. The isolated RNA, all of it, was reverse transcribed, so expressed TCRB transcripts were what got sequenced. Only in-frame clones appear in the TCRdb table, and some are missing; sequencing was by immunoSEQ multiplex PCR. The sample consists of hundreds of thousands of clones, more than 12% of them appearing once. The sample taken for sequencing was naive CD4+ T cells from blood. All receptors come from a man between 18 and 29 years old with type 1 diabetes.

The gene calls are TRBV10-3 and TRBJ1-1, with unresolved D. V was pared by 3 bases and J by 6 bases, with 8 bases between. From germline, CDR1 is ENHRY and CDR2 SYGVKD. The CDR3 contains 12 residues. Here the CDR3 reads CAISEGGSEAFF. CDR3 in DNA: TGTGCCATCAGTGAAGGAGGGTCTGAAGCTTTCTTT.

The chain employs TRBV7-2 and TRBJ2-7, with 14 bases fitting TRBD2. Germline V gene data show CDR1 as SGHTA and CDR2 as FQGNSA. This CDR3 spans 15 amino acids. V shed 2 bases and J 6 bases; nucleotides not matched to a gene: 3. CDR3 bases: TGTGCCAGCAGCTTACTCGGGACTAGCGGGAGCGAGCAGTACTTC. This sequence encodes CASSLLGTSGSEQYF.

The chain links TRBV30 to TRBJ2-2; D gene uncertain. The V end lost 2 bases, the J end lost 1 base, and 5 bases lay between the germline ends. Germline loops: CDR1 GTSNPN, CDR2 SVGIG (reference sequence). The CDR3 is 13 amino acids. The CDR3, as DNA: TGTGCCTGGAGTATGGTGAACACCGGGGAGCTGTTTTTT. Translating gives CAWSMVNTGELFF.

The rearrangement links TRBV27 to TRBJ2-1, with TRBD2 as a possible D gene (7 bases). Looked up from germline, CDR1 is MNHEY and CDR2 is SMNVEV (reference sequence). This CDR3 region has 14 residues. V was trimmed by 7 bases and J by 7 bases, leaving 17 bases between them. CDR3: CASTLSGGRNEQFF. CDR3 sequence (DNA): TGTGCCAGCACTCTCTCGGGGGGCCGGAATGAGCAGTTCTTC.

The V gene is TRBV7-6, the J gene TRBJ2-1; D might be TRBD1 (6 bases). Germline assignment: CDR1 SGHVS and CDR2 FNYEAQ. The CDR3 extends over 15 amino acids. Trimming pared 5 bases from V and 1 base from J, leaving 12 bases between. CDR3 in amino acids: CASSQQGQSYNEQFF. The CDR3 DNA follows: TGTGCCAGCAGCCAACAGGGCCAATCCTACAATGAGCAGTTCTTC.

This clone came up a few times. The rearrangement joins TRBV29-1 to TRBJ2-2; D might be TRBD1 (6 bases). V was cut by 4 bases and J by 4 bases, with 10 bases left in between. The CDR3 loop spans 13 amino acids. Germline CDR1 is SQVTM and CDR2 is ANQGSEA. CDR3 sequence (DNA): TGCAGCGTTGTCAACAGGGCCACCGGGGAGCTGTTTTTT. Translation: CSVVNRATGELFF.

This clone was counted only a few times. The genes are TRBV2 and TRBJ1-5; D is possibly TRBD1 (5 bases). The V end lost 6 bases, the J end lost 0 bases, and 21 bases lay between the germline ends. The CDR3 length is 18 residues. Germline CDR1 SNHLY, CDR2 FYNNEI. The CDR3 region has the DNA TGTGCCAGCAGCCCCCGGGACCCAGATGGGGATAGCAATCAGCCCCAGCATTTT. It codes for CASSPRDPDGDSNQPQHF.

The chain is built from TRBV6-5 and TRBJ2-3; 7 positions agree with TRBD2. Germline values: CDR1 MNHEY, CDR2 SVGAGI. Trimming cost V 7 bases and J 9 bases; bases outside gene matches: 4. The CDR3 totals 11 residues. For the CDR3, the DNA is TGTGCCAGCACGGGGGGAGCCACGCAGTATTTT. This codes for CASTGGATQYF.

This clone appeared a few times. The chain uses TRBV10-3 and TRBJ1-5; 9 nucleotides match TRBD1. Germline loops: CDR1 ENHRY, CDR2 SYGVKD. Unmatched junction bases numbered 1, after V lost 0 bases and J lost 4 bases. The CDR3 runs 15 residues. CDR3 protein: CAISESDRGNQPQHF. DNA of the CDR3: TGTGCCATCAGTGAGTCGGACAGGGGAAATCAGCCCCAGCATTTT.

This clone was found a few times. This chain links TRBV4-3 with TRBJ1-2, with TRBD1 matching 7 bases. CDR3 length equals 15 residues. Germline V gene lookup returns CDR1 LGHNA and CDR2 YSLEER. J gave up 4 bases and V 0 bases, and 5 bases lay outside the gene matches. The CDR3 here is CASSQDRWTGYGYTF. The CDR3, as DNA: TGCGCCAGCAGCCAAGATCGATGGACAGGCTATGGCTACACCTTC.

V is TRBV9 and J is TRBJ1-2; 7 positions agree with TRBD1. In germline, CDR1 is SGDLS, CDR2 YYNGEE. The length of the CDR3 is 16 residues. V shed 0 bases and J 6 bases; nucleotides not matched to a gene: 11. The DNA of the CDR3 is TGTGCCAGCAGCGTAGCTACTGGAGGGACAGAAGATGGCTACACCTTC. Amino acids: CASSVATGGTEDGYTF.

This clone was detected only a few times. V gene TRBV7-3 combines with J gene TRBJ2-3; D possibly corresponds to TRBD2 (5 bases). The V and J ends lost 4 bases and 6 bases respectively, with 14 bases between them. CDR3 length equals 14 residues. In germline, CDR1 is SGHTA, CDR2 FQGTGA. CDR3 nucleotides: TGTGCCAGCAGCTCGGGATCCCGGACGGATACGCAGTATTTT. Translation gives CASSSGSRTDTQYF.

Only a few counts were recorded for this clone. The same CDR3 is also encoded by other DNA sequences in this sample. The V call is TRBV7-2, the J call TRBJ2-3, with no clear D. The CDR3 is made up of 12 amino acids. Germline CDR1 SGHTA, CDR2 FQGNSA. The germline V and J ends were trimmed by 5 bases and 3 bases, with 6 bases remaining between them. CDR3 region: CASSVRTDTQYF. CDR3 DNA: TGTGCCAGCAGCGTTAGAACAGATACGCAGTATTTT.

The rearrangement links TRBV19 to TRBJ2-7; tentative D call: TRBD1 (6 bases). CDR3 length equals 13 residues. The germline V gene encodes CDR1 LNHDA and CDR2 SQIVND (reference sequence). V was trimmed by 5 bases and J by 3 bases, leaving 11 bases between them. CDR3 sequence (DNA): TGTGCCAGTAGTCCCCCGGACAGCTACGAGCAGTACTTC. Translating it yields CASSPPDSYEQYF. Combining the CDR3 with reference TRBV19 and TRBJ2-7 gives the whole variable domain DGGITQSPKYLFRKEGQNVTLSCEQNLNHDAMYWYRQDPGQGLRLIYYSQIVNDFQKGDIAEGYSVSREKKESFPLTVTSAQKNPTAFYLCASSPPDSYEQYFGPGTRLTVT.

The chain links TRBV29-1 to TRBJ2-1; a weak D match, TRBD2 (5 bases). The CDR3 is 15 residues long. Germline V gives CDR1 SQVTM, CDR2 ANQGSEA. Trimming took off 4 bases at V and 0 bases at J, with 13 bases between the two ends. The CDR3 DNA reads as TGCAGCGTTGTATCCAGCGGAAGCTCCTACAATGAGCAGTTCTTC. Protein sequence: CSVVSSGSSYNEQFF.

This rearrangement joins TRBV7-9 to TRBJ2-1; 8 bases align to TRBD2. V gave up 5 bases and J gave up 5 bases; unmatched junction bases: 11. Germline V gene lookup returns CDR1 SEHNR and CDR2 FQNEAQ (reference sequence). The CDR3 contains 16 residues. CDR3 sequence reads: CASSRTEVAGNNEQFF. DNA of the CDR3: TGTGCCAGCAGCCGTACGGAGGTAGCGGGGAACAATGAGCAGTTCTTC.

With respect to this clone: The junction does not match germline at one end; this may be a read error. The CDR3 spells CASSLASGPYNEQFF. CDR3 nucleotide sequence: TGTGCTAGCAGCTTAGCTAGCGGTCCCTACAATGAGCAGTTCTTC. The chain uses TRBV7-7 and TRBJ2-1, with 7 bases identical to TRBD2. The CDR3 extends over 15 amino acids. Germline values: CDR1 SSHAT, CDR2 FNYEAQ (reference sequence).

The chain is built from TRBV7-9 and TRBJ1-1, with D uncertain. Between the trimmed V and J ends, which lost 2 bases and 4 bases, there was a span of 17 bases. The germline V gene encodes CDR1 SEHNR and CDR2 FQNEAQ (reference sequence). The CDR3 totals 16 residues. In nucleotides, the CDR3 is TGTGCCAGCAGCTTACTCCCCGGGGAAACCATCACTGAAGCTTTCTTT. Its protein product is CASSLLPGETITEAFF.

The rearrangement links TRBV6-1 to TRBJ2-1; either TRBD1 or TRBD2 may supply D (5 bases each). Trimming shortened V by 7 bases and J by 4 bases, and 14 bases separated the two germline ends. There are 14 residues in the CDR3. The germline V gene has CDR1 MNHNS and CDR2 SASEGT. CDR3 sequence (DNA): TGTGCCAGCAACGAAGGGACGGCTTACAATGAGCAGTTCTTC. It is translated as CASNEGTAYNEQFF.

This clone was counted only a few times. V gene TRBV2 combines with J gene TRBJ1-5, with 9 bases matching TRBD1. The CDR3 consists of 13 residues. V shed 6 bases and J 9 bases; nucleotides not matched to a gene: 6. In germline, CDR1 is SNHLY, CDR2 FYNNEI. The chain's CDR3 is CASSPGQGTPQHF. CDR3 DNA: TGTGCCAGCAGCCCGGGACAGGGTACGCCCCAGCATTTT.

The chain carries TRBV5-1 and TRBJ2-7; 7 bases match TRBD2. Germline CDR1 and CDR2: SGHRS and YFSETQ. This CDR3 is built from 13 residues. V was clipped by 6 bases and J by 5 bases; unmatched bases: 8. This chain's CDR3 is CASNPPGGDEQYF. In nucleotides, the CDR3 is TGCGCCAGCAACCCCCCGGGGGGTGACGAGCAGTACTTC.

The chain couples TRBV28 to TRBJ2-5; possible D gene TRBD2, 5 bases. Trimming took off 1 base at V and 7 bases at J, with 13 bases between the two ends. The CDR3 length is 14 residues. Germline V lookup: CDR1 MDHEN, CDR2 SYDVKM. The CDR3 loop reads CASSLYRGMGTQYF. In DNA, the CDR3 is TGTGCCAGCAGTTTATATCGGGGAATGGGGACCCAGTACTTC.

This chain links TRBV5-1 with TRBJ2-7; D is possibly TRBD2 (6 bases). From germline, CDR1 is SGHRS and CDR2 YFSETQ. This CDR3 has 14 residues. Trimming left V 2 bases short and J 3 bases short, with 12 bases between. The CDR3 DNA reads as TGCGCCAGCAGCTTCGGGGGATTGTACTACGAGCAGTACTTC. Amino acids: CASSFGGLYYEQYF. The whole variable domain, filled in from reference TRBV5-1 and TRBJ2-7, reads KAGVTQTPRYLIKTRGQQVTLSCSPISGHRSVSWYQQTPGQGLQFLFEYFSETQRNKGNFPGRFSGRQFSNSRSEMNVSTLELGDSALYLCASSFGGLYYEQYFGPGTRLTVT.

This clone was observed a handful of times. V and J are TRBV2 and TRBJ2-7; TRBD2 might be the D (9 bases). CDR3 length: 11 residues. V was cut by 5 bases and J by 12 bases, with 14 bases left in between. Germline V lookup: CDR1 SNHLY, CDR2 FYNNEI. The CDR3 DNA follows: TGTGCCAGCAGTCCTAGCGGGACAGGGTACTTC. Its translation: CASSPSGTGYF.

The V and J genes are TRBV6-5 and TRBJ2-7; perhaps TRBD1 as D (6 bases). Germline values: CDR1 MNHEY, CDR2 SVGAGI. Trimming shortened V by 6 bases and J by 5 bases, and 20 bases separated the two germline ends. The CDR3 spans 15 residues. CDR3 region: CASRPPWAGEHEQYF. CDR3 in DNA: TGTGCCAGCAGACCGCCGTGGGCAGGGGAGCACGAGCAGTACTTC.

The chain carries TRBV5-8 and TRBJ2-5; no clear D gene. This CDR3 contains 13 residues. With 6 bases removed from V and 4 bases from J, the gap between germline ends came to 13 bases. Germline lookup yields CDR1 SGHTS and CDR2 YDEGEE. Written as DNA, the CDR3 is TGTGCCAGCATCAGTACGACACGAGAGACCCAGTACTTC. It translates to CASISTTRETQYF.

This clone appeared a few times. The gene calls are TRBV7-2 and TRBJ2-5; tentative D call: TRBD1 (5 bases). This CDR3 contains 13 residues. Germline V gene lookup returns CDR1 SGHTA and CDR2 FQGNSA. V lost 5 bases, J lost 2 bases, and 9 bases lay in between. CDR3 DNA sequence: TGTGCCAGCAGCGGTCCAGGGCAAGAGACCCAGTACTTC. Amino acid sequence: CASSGPGQETQYF.

The chain joins TRBV5-4 to TRBJ2-3; the match to TRBD2 covers 13 bases. The CDR3 has 16 residues. V dropped 1 base and J dropped 6; count of bases not matched to a gene: 5. Germline assignment: CDR1 SGHNT and CDR2 YYREEE (reference sequence). CDR3 DNA sequence: TGTGCCAGCAGCTTGTCACTAGCGGGAGGGCCGGATACGCAGTATTTT. It yields the protein CASSLSLAGGPDTQYF.

About this clone: Other DNA variants within this sample encode the same CDR3. J is TRBJ1-3 and V is TRBV9, with D hard to call. Trimming pared 2 bases from V and 0 bases from J, leaving 3 bases between. The CDR3 has 13 amino acids. Germline V gene lookup returns CDR1 SGDLS and CDR2 YYNGEE. CDR3 DNA: TGTGCCAGCAGCGTCCTCTCTGGAAACACCATATATTTT. It is translated as CASSVLSGNTIYF.

V gene TRBV7-2 combines with J gene TRBJ2-3; 11 positions agree with TRBD2. CDR3 length: 17 amino acids. The junction had 4 bases not matched to a gene; V was cut back by 2 bases and J by 0 bases. Germline V gives CDR1 SGHTA, CDR2 FQGNSA. CDR3 loop: CASSLLAGGLSTDTQYF. The CDR3 nucleotides are TGTGCCAGCAGCTTACTAGCGGGGGGCCTTAGCACAGATACGCAGTATTTT.

The table lists this clone with a few counts. The CDR3: CASSSSGRGSTDTQYF. CDR3 bases: TGTGCCAGCAGTTCCTCAGGGAGGGGGAGCACAGATACGCAGTATTTT. This chain uses TRBV6-5 with TRBJ2-3; TRBD2 might be the D (7 bases). The CDR3 extends over 16 amino acids. V shed 4 bases and J shed 0 bases, with 14 bases lying between them. The germline V gene has CDR1 MNHEY and CDR2 SVGAGI.

V and J are TRBV25-1 and TRBJ2-3, with 8 bases fitting TRBD1. The CDR3 is 15 residues long. Trimming took 3 bases from V and 6 from J; bases not matched to a gene: 8. From germline, CDR1 is MGHDK and CDR2 SYGVNS. This CDR3 is CASSDRRRGLDTQYF. The CDR3 region has the DNA TGTGCCAGCAGTGATCGGCGCAGGGGGCTCGATACGCAGTATTTT. Based on the CDR3 plus reference TRBV25-1 and TRBJ2-3, the full variable domain is EADIYQTPRYLVIGTGKKITLECSQTMGHDKMYWYQQDPGMELHLIHYSYGVNSTEKGDLSSESTVSRIRTEHFPLTLESARPSHTSQYLCASSDRRRGLDTQYFGPGTRLTVL.